One and the same sample provided the 27 T cell receptor beta chains below, sequenced in a study of vaccination effects on CD4 cells after COVID-19. Using immunoSEQ multiplex PCR, the repertoire was profiled, and TCRdb retains in-frame clones only, with some absent. The sample lists approximately 30,000 clones, roughly four fifths occurring once. A 10-day culture period preceded the isolation of CD4+ T cells. SARS-CoV-2 infection was confirmed by PCR in the person between March and December 2020. Of the BNT162b2 and mRNA-1273 vaccines, participants received two doses of one or the other. These receptors have no known antigen. The sample here was CD4+ T cells from PBMCs cultured without peptide, taken after COVID-19 vaccination. The receptors were sampled from a human donor who had a prior SARS-CoV-2 infection.

V gene TRBV7-9 combines with J gene TRBJ2-5; 10 bases align to TRBD2. This CDR3 comprises 13 residues. Germline assignment: CDR1 SEHNR and CDR2 FQNEAQ (reference sequence). V shed 4 bases, J shed 13 bases, and the junction held 9 bases outside the gene matches. In DNA, the CDR3 is TGTGCCAGCAGCTCCCAACTAGCGGGGCGCAGGTACTTC. Protein product: CASSSQLAGRRYF.

V is TRBV5-1 and J is TRBJ2-1; 9 nucleotides line up with TRBD1. Germline loops: CDR1 SGHRS, CDR2 YFSETQ. The ends lost 2 bases at V and 13 bases at J; junction bases unmatched: 13. The CDR3 is made up of 15 amino acids. The CDR3 region has the DNA TGCGCCAGCAGCTTTACAGGGGGCCTAGAATTGATACAGTTCTTC. Its protein is CASSFTGGLELIQFF.

This clone was observed a few times. The chain couples TRBV6-5 to TRBJ2-1, with D uncertain. This CDR3 region has 12 residues. CDR1 is MNHEY, CDR2 SVGAGI, per germline. Trimming cost V 6 bases and J 5 bases, with 8 bases left between them. CDR3: CASSPRNNEQFF. The CDR3 DNA reads TGTGCCAGCAGCCCCAGGAACAATGAGCAGTTCTTC.

The V gene is TRBV7-3, the J gene TRBJ2-3, with TRBD2 matching over 10 bases. The germline V gene encodes CDR1 SGHTA and CDR2 FQGTGA. The CDR3 loop spans 16 amino acids. J was trimmed by 1 base and V by 5 bases; bases with no gene match: 6. CDR3 DNA: TGTGCCAGCAGCCCAAGGCTAGCGGGGGGCACAGATACGCAGTATTTT. Encoded protein: CASSPRLAGGTDTQYF.

V usage is TRBV6-5 and J usage is TRBJ1-6; D is ambiguous. Germline values: CDR1 MNHEY, CDR2 SVGAGI. CDR3 size: 15 residues. The V end was cut by 6 bases, the J end by 9 bases, with 18 bases between. CDR3 in DNA: TGTGCCAGCAGCGATCTAGGGCTCGGCCGTTCACCCCTCCACTTT. Amino acids: CASSDLGLGRSPLHF.

The chain is built from TRBV3-1 (or the pseudogene TRBV3-2) and TRBJ2-7, with 7 bases fitting TRBD1. Losses at the gene ends were 4 bases for V and 1 base for J; bases not matched to a gene: 10. The V gene's germline CDR1 is LGHDT and CDR2 YNNKEL (reference sequence). This CDR3 has 16 amino acids. Here the CDR3 reads CASSRVGTERSYEQYF. In DNA form, the CDR3 reads TGTGCCAGCAGCCGCGTCGGGACAGAAAGATCCTACGAGCAGTACTTC.

The chain employs TRBV6-1 and TRBJ2-3; D could derive from TRBD1 or TRBD2 (5 bases each). The CDR3 extends over 16 amino acids. V lost 1 base and J lost 4, with 15 bases in between. Germline CDR1 reads MNHNS; CDR2 reads SASEGT. The CDR3 reads CASSEVPREHADTQYF. CDR3 sequence (DNA): TGTGCCAGCAGTGAAGTCCCCAGGGAGCACGCAGATACGCAGTATTTT.

The rearrangement joins TRBV24-1 to TRBJ2-3, with D perhaps TRBD2 (6 bases). The germline CDR1 and CDR2 sequences are KGHDR and SFDVKD. The CDR3 has 16 amino acids. The germline V and J ends were trimmed by 3 bases and 4 bases, with 16 bases remaining between them. DNA for the CDR3: TGTGCCACCAGTGATGCTAGCGCGCATGGTCCAGATACGCAGTATTTT. Translation gives CATSDASAHGPDTQYF.

This chain links TRBV5-1 with TRBJ2-7, with D unclear. Trimming shortened V by 4 bases and J by 5 bases, and 13 bases separated the two germline ends. This CDR3 region has 13 residues. Germline V gene sequence: CDR1 SGHRS, CDR2 YFSETQ. The CDR3 region is CASSNQGFHEQYF. CDR3 DNA sequence: TGCGCCAGCAGCAATCAAGGGTTCCACGAGCAGTACTTC.

This clone was counted a single time. The chain recombines TRBV6-5 with TRBJ2-1; D is unclear. In germline, CDR1 is MNHEY, CDR2 SVGAGI. The CDR3 is 15 amino acids. The ends were cut back, 2 bases at V and 9 bases at J, with 17 bases in the middle. Here the CDR3 reads CASSYGSSGSGEQFF. CDR3 nucleotides: TGTGCCAGCAGTTACGGGTCTAGTGGGTCGGGTGAGCAGTTCTTC.

The J gene is TRBJ2-3, the V gene TRBV6-1, with 7 bases identical to TRBD1. The CDR3 extends over 15 amino acids. V lost 3 bases and J lost 4; bases outside the gene matches: 7. Germline loops: CDR1 MNHNS, CDR2 SASEGT. The CDR3 DNA is TGTGCCAGCAGTGATGGCAGGGGGTACGCAGATACGCAGTATTTT. Protein: CASSDGRGYADTQYF.

This chain links TRBV7-2 with TRBJ1-2; 8 nucleotides agree with TRBD1. CDR3 length: 15 amino acids. The junction had 14 bases not matched to a gene; V was cut back by 6 bases and J by 8 bases. Looked up from germline, CDR1 is SGHTA and CDR2 is FQGNSA. DNA of the CDR3: TGTGCCAGCAGAGCAAACCCGTCGACAGGGGTCGGCTACACCTTC. This translates into CASRANPSTGVGYTF.

The chain combines TRBV2 with TRBJ1-1; no firm D call. Trimming stripped 2 bases from V and 0 bases from J, with 13 bases between. This CDR3 comprises 16 residues. Looked up from germline, CDR1 is SNHLY and CDR2 is FYNNEI. The CDR3 region has the DNA TGTGCCAGCAGTGAAATGGAATCGCGCATGAACACTGAAGCTTTCTTT. Encoded protein: CASSEMESRMNTEAFF. The entire variable domain, with the rest obtained from reference TRBV2 and TRBJ1-1, is as follows: EPEVTQTPSHQVTQMGQEVILRCVPISNHLYFYWYRQILGQKVEFLVSFYNNEISEKSEIFDDQFSVERPDGSNFTLKIRSTKLEDSAMYFCASSEMESRMNTEAFFGQGTRLTVV.

This rearrangement joins TRBV4-1 to TRBJ2-7; D gene uncertain. The CDR3 contains 13 residues. CDR1 and CDR2 (germline): MGHRA, YSYEKL. Trimming pared 3 bases from V and 7 bases from J, leaving 13 bases between. CDR3 nucleotides: TGCGCCAGCAGCCAGAATAATGGGCTTGAGCAGTACTTC. It encodes CASSQNNGLEQYF.

The CDR3 loop reads CASSLAANFQAFF. CDR3 in DNA: TGCGCCAGCAGCTTGGCGGCGAACTTCCAAGCTTTCTTT. The gene calls are TRBV5-1 and TRBJ1-1; D not resolved. Germline V CDR1 and CDR2: SGHRS, YFSETQ. Trimming took 0 bases from V and 9 from J, leaving 12 bases between them. There are 13 residues in the CDR3.

This clone was seen only a few times. The chain is built from TRBV19 and TRBJ2-1; 7 bases fit TRBD2. Per the germline V gene, CDR1 is LNHDA and CDR2 is SQIVND (reference sequence). The CDR3 runs 15 residues. V lost 1 base to trimming and J lost 0 bases; unmatched junction nucleotides: 0. Here the CDR3 DNA reads TGTGCCAGTAGTATAGGGACTAGCTCCTACAATGAGCAGTTCTTC. Translated, it gives CASSIGTSSYNEQFF.

The rearrangement joins TRBV3-1 (or the pseudogene TRBV3-2) to TRBJ1-1; no clear D. This CDR3 spans 13 amino acids. Germline lookup yields CDR1 LGHDT and CDR2 YNNKEL (reference sequence). Trimming pared 4 bases from V and 5 bases from J, leaving 11 bases between. The CDR3 DNA reads TGTGCCAGCAGCCCCGCGATCGGGACTGAAGCTTTCTTT. Translating gives CASSPAIGTEAFF.

This clone was detected a few times. The V call is TRBV12-3 or TRBV12-4, the J call TRBJ1-4; D unclear. Trimming pared 3 bases from V and 8 bases from J, leaving 10 bases between. This CDR3 is 13 amino acids long. CDR3 protein: CASSFGVKEKLFF. The CDR3 nucleotides are TGTGCCAGCAGTTTTGGGGTGAAGGAAAAACTGTTTTTT.

The V call is TRBV30, the J call TRBJ1-1, with D possibly matching TRBD1 (5 bases). The germline gives CDR1 GTSNPN, CDR2 SVGIG (reference sequence). The CDR3 loop spans 16 amino acids. The V end was cut by 3 bases, the J end by 1 base, with 18 bases between. CDR3 loop: CAWRVAGTNRNTEAFF. DNA of the CDR3: TGTGCCTGGAGAGTTGCAGGGACGAACCGGAACACTGAAGCTTTCTTT. The complete variable domain, with remaining parts taken from reference TRBV30 and TRBJ1-1, reads SQTIHQWPATLVQPVGSPLSLECTVEGTSNPNLYWYRQAAGRGLQLLFYSVGIGQISSEVPQNLSASRPQDRQFILSSKKLLLSDSGFYLCAWRVAGTNRNTEAFFGQGTRLTVV.

The chain combines TRBV4-3 with TRBJ2-3, with D uncertain. The CDR3 totals 18 residues. CDR1 is LGHNA and CDR2 is YSLEER in the germline V gene. V dropped 0 bases and J dropped 4 bases, with 20 bases sitting between them. The chain's CDR3 is CASSQDQLMGGISDTQYF. DNA for the CDR3: TGCGCCAGCAGCCAAGACCAACTCATGGGCGGAATTTCAGATACGCAGTATTTT.

This clone was seen only once. This chain links TRBV7-2 with TRBJ2-3; 9 bases are a match to TRBD1. This CDR3 is built from 14 residues. CDR1 is SGHTA and CDR2 is FQGNSA in the germline V gene. Trimming removed 5 bases from V and 4 bases from J; junction bases left unmatched: 4. The CDR3 coding sequence is TGTGCCAGCAGCCAAGACAGGGGGTCAGATACGCAGTATTTT. It encodes CASSQDRGSDTQYF.

This clone was detected once. The genes are TRBV27 and TRBJ1-4; 9 bases line up with TRBD1. This CDR3 contains 15 residues. Germline V gives CDR1 MNHEY, CDR2 SMNVEV (reference sequence). The V gene end was trimmed by 6 bases and the J gene end by 4 bases; junction bases not matched to a gene: 6. CDR3 DNA: TGTGCCAGCAGATACGGGACAGGGTTTAATGAAAAACTGTTTTTT. Translating it yields CASRYGTGFNEKLFF. Complete variable domain (other parts from reference TRBV27 and TRBJ1-4): EAQVTQNPRYLITVTGKKLTVTCSQNMNHEYMSWYRQDPGLGLRQIYYSMNVEVTDKGDVPEGYKVSRKEKRNFPLILESPSPNQTSLYFCASRYGTGFNEKLFFGSGTQLSVL.

The chain has TRBV18 and TRBJ2-1; 9 nucleotides match TRBD2. In germline, CDR1 is KGHSH, CDR2 LQKENI. The CDR3 sequence is 18 residues long. V was clipped by 0 bases and J by 6 bases; unmatched bases: 12. CDR3 protein: CASSPPYASGKWGNEQFF. CDR3 coding DNA: TGTGCCAGCTCACCACCATATGCTAGCGGGAAATGGGGCAATGAGCAGTTCTTC.

The chain joins TRBV3-1 (or the pseudogene TRBV3-2) to TRBJ1-3; 8 bases are shared with TRBD1. This CDR3 is 14 amino acids long. The V segment lost 8 bases and the J segment 3 bases; nucleotides outside the gene matches: 6. Per germline, CDR1 LGHDT and CDR2 YNNKEL (reference sequence). CDR3 sequence reads: CASAQGAGGNTIYF. As DNA, the CDR3 is TGTGCCAGCGCCCAGGGGGCCGGTGGAAACACCATATATTTT.

This clone was seen a few times. The rearrangement uses TRBV5-4 and TRBJ1-6; no clear D. The CDR3 is made up of 14 amino acids. The ends were cut back, 4 bases at V and 6 bases at J, with 11 bases in the middle. Germline CDR1 and CDR2: SGHNT and YYREEE (reference sequence). CDR3 coding DNA: TGTGCCAGCAGCGAGGATTTTGGTAATTCACCCCTCCACTTT. It yields the protein CASSEDFGNSPLHF.

This clone has only one observation. The chain employs TRBV7-9 and TRBJ2-2, with TRBD2 matching over 10 bases. The CDR3 consists of 14 residues. CDR1 and CDR2 from the germline V gene are SEHNR and FQNEAQ (reference sequence). This CDR3 is CAVFPAGGPGELFF. As DNA, the CDR3 is TGTGCAGTCTTTCCAGCGGGGGGGCCCGGGGAGCTGTTTTTT.

Here the CDR3 reads CASSLGRSGEQFF. The CDR3 DNA reads as TGTGCCAGCAGCCTAGGTAGGAGTGGTGAGCAGTTCTTC. The chain recombines TRBV3-1 (or the pseudogene TRBV3-2) with TRBJ2-1, with no clear D. V was cut by 4 bases and J by 9 bases, with 13 bases left in between. Germline V gene sequence: CDR1 LGHDT, CDR2 YNNKEL (reference sequence). CDR3 length: 13 amino acids.